In its sample, the clone carrying this T cell receptor beta chain was seen a few times. CDR3 length equals 15 residues. Deletions cut 3 bases from V and 4 bases from J, with 13 bases between. Per the germline V gene, CDR1 is LGHNA and CDR2 is YNFKEQ. The data were taken from a study of blood T cell repertoires in COVID-19. Study summary: Acute and convalescent COVID-19 samples came from the United States, Italy and Spain. From T cells, B-cell-depleted T cells, or PBMCs came the material, which was cDNA or gDNA.

Per the original data handling: For nucleated cells, counts were estimated from reference gene primer amplification. Here immunoSEQ multiplex PCR was the method, and the copy in TCRdb shows in-frame clones only, minus some. V, J and clone size reflect that table, while D and trimming were determined from the DNA. The sample includes 100,000 or so clones, approximately 86% of them seen just once. The chain has TRBV4-2 and TRBJ2-1; weak D call: TRBD2 (6 bases). The sample taken for sequencing was peripheral blood. The receptor comes from a man aged 45-65 years with active or convalescent COVID-19. CDR3 loop: CASSHLLGLYNEQFF. In DNA, the CDR3 is TGTGCCAGCAGCCACCTGCTGGGACTTTACAATGAGCAGTTCTTC.